One and the same sample provided the 4 T cell receptor beta chains below, sequenced in a study of blood T cell repertoires in COVID-19. Method: immunoSEQ multiplex PCR; TCRdb's copy keeps in-frame clones and lacks some. This table holds 45,000 to 70,000 clones, around 80% found once. The sequencing input was peripheral blood. These receptors came from a woman at least 80 years old with acute or convalescent COVID-19.

V gene TRBV20-1 combines with J gene TRBJ2-1; TRBD2 aligns across 8 bases. In germline, CDR1 is DFQATT, CDR2 SNEGSKA (reference sequence). V lost 3 bases and J lost 0; bases outside the gene matches: 4. This CDR3 region has 15 residues. CDR3 in DNA: TGCAGTGCTAGTTTCAGCGGGGGCTCCTACAATGAGCAGTTCTTC. Amino acid sequence: CSASFSGGSYNEQFF.

The V call is TRBV24-1, the J call TRBJ2-5; 7 positions agree with TRBD1. The CDR3 covers 17 residues. V was clipped by 3 bases and J by 5 bases; unmatched bases: 14. Germline values: CDR1 KGHDR, CDR2 SFDVKD. This CDR3 reads CATSDENIQGVRETQYF. CDR3 DNA: TGTGCCACCAGTGATGAAAACATCCAGGGGGTAAGGGAGACCCAGTACTTC.

This chain uses TRBV6-6 with TRBJ2-3, with 10 bases identical to TRBD2. The CDR3 spans 15 residues. Trimming removed 8 bases from V and 3 bases from J; junction bases left unmatched: 8. The V gene's germline CDR1 is MNHNY and CDR2 SVGAGI (reference sequence). In DNA, the CDR3 is TGTGCCAGCGATCTTAGCGGGGGGCGGACAGATACGCAGTATTTT. It translates to CASDLSGGRTDTQYF.

The DNA of the CDR3 is TGTGCCAGCAGCTTGCCCCGCCAGGGCGAAGGGGGCACTGAAGCTTTCTTT. Its protein is CASSLPRQGEGGTEAFF. The J gene is TRBJ1-1, the V gene TRBV5-4, with D perhaps TRBD1 (6 bases). Trimming cost V 1 base and J 4 bases, with 20 bases left between them. The V gene's germline CDR1 is SGHNT and CDR2 YYREEE (reference sequence). The CDR3 has 17 amino acids.